A single sample is the source of the 24 T cell receptor beta chains below, sequenced in a study of blood T cell repertoires in COVID-19. Assay used: immunoSEQ multiplex PCR; TCRdb lists only in-frame clones, some missing. Of roughly 110,000 clones in the sample, roughly 90% were seen once. The sequencing sample was made of peripheral blood. The receptors derive from a man aged 35 to 55 with active or convalescent COVID-19.

The chain recombines TRBV21-1 with TRBJ2-5; the table's D call TRBD2 went unverified against the DNA. TRBV21-1 is an annotated pseudogene. The length of the CDR3 is 18 residues. CDR3 sequence: CASSKGVRAEGIQETQYF. As DNA, the CDR3 is TGTGCCAGCAGCAAGGGAGTAAGGGCGGAGGGGATACAAGAGACCCAGTACTTC.

V and J are TRBV10-3 and TRBJ1-5; 7 bases agree with TRBD1. The ends lost 5 bases at V and 2 bases at J; junction bases unmatched: 6. The CDR3 runs 15 residues. From germline, CDR1 is ENHRY and CDR2 SYGVKD. CDR3 loop: CAISRQGSGNQPQHF. CDR3 nucleotides: TGTGCCATCAGTAGACAGGGATCAGGCAATCAGCCCCAGCATTTT.

This chain links TRBV19 with TRBJ2-7, with 9 bases that match TRBD1. The CDR3 runs 15 residues. Trimming cost V 4 bases and J 7 bases; bases outside gene matches: 11. Germline V CDR1 and CDR2: LNHDA, SQIVND (reference sequence). The CDR3 DNA reads TGTGCCAGTAGTACCGGGACAGGGTGGATAGAGGAGCAGTACTTC. It codes for CASSTGTGWIEEQYF.

The V call is TRBV9, the J call TRBJ2-1; D is unresolved. The germline CDR1 and CDR2 sequences are SGDLS and YYNGEE. V lost 4 bases, J lost 2 bases, and 10 bases lay in between. The CDR3 sequence is 14 residues long. The DNA of the CDR3 is TGTGCCAGCAGCCCCAGTCATACCTACAATGAGCAGTTCTTC. This codes for CASSPSHTYNEQFF.

This chain links TRBV28 with TRBJ1-1, with a tentative D call TRBD1 (5 bases). The V end was cut by 7 bases, the J end by 6 bases, with 18 bases between. The V gene's germline CDR1 is MDHEN and CDR2 SYDVKM. CDR3 size: 14 residues. The CDR3 reads CASNWGGGKAEAFF. The DNA for the CDR3 is TGTGCCAGCAATTGGGGCGGGGGAAAGGCTGAAGCTTTCTTT. The variable domain in full, completed from reference TRBV28 and TRBJ1-1, reads DVKVTQSSRYLVKRTGEKVFLECVQDMDHENMFWYRQDPGLGLRLIYFSYDVKMKEKGDIPEGYSVSREKKERFSLILESASTNQTSMYLCASNWGGGKAEAFFGQGTRLTVV.

CDR3 sequence (DNA): TGTGCCAGCAGCTTAAGTGTCGCAGCAGATACGCAGTATTTT. It encodes CASSLSVAADTQYF. The rearrangement links TRBV7-9 to TRBJ2-3, with D uncertain. The CDR3 is made up of 14 amino acids. Trimming removed 2 bases from V and 4 bases from J, with 10 bases in between. From germline, CDR1 is SEHNR and CDR2 FQNEAQ (reference sequence).

The chain employs TRBV7-6 and TRBJ1-4; D not certain. Trimming removed 5 bases at V and 8 bases at J, with 18 bases between. The CDR3 contains 15 residues. Germline CDR1 is SGHVS and CDR2 is FNYEAQ. CDR3 region: CASSQWTGNDEKLFF. The CDR3, as DNA: TGTGCCAGCAGCCAATGGACCGGGAATGACGAAAAACTGTTTTTT.

V and J are TRBV2 and TRBJ2-7, with unresolved D. The germline V and J ends were trimmed by 6 bases and 1 base, with 7 bases remaining between them. Germline CDR1 reads SNHLY; CDR2 reads FYNNEI. The length of the CDR3 is 12 residues. CDR3 in DNA: TGTGCCAGCAGCTTTTCTTCCTACGAGCAGTACTTC. Translated, it gives CASSFSSYEQYF.

Here the CDR3 reads CASSQDLPSQPQHF. Written as DNA, the CDR3 is TGCGCCAGCAGCCAAGATTTGCCCAGTCAGCCCCAGCATTTT. This chain links TRBV4-3 with TRBJ1-5; D remains ambiguous. The germline V and J ends were trimmed by 0 bases and 6 bases, with 9 bases remaining between them. CDR1 is LGHNA and CDR2 is YSLEER in the germline V gene. The CDR3 spans 14 residues.

This rearrangement joins TRBV9 to TRBJ2-7, with TRBD1 identical over 8 bases. CDR1 SGDLS and CDR2 YYNGEE come from the germline V gene. The CDR3 runs to 16 residues. Trimming took 0 bases from V and 0 from J; bases not matched to a gene: 5. The CDR3 DNA is TGTGCCAGCAGCGTAGGAGGACAGGGAACCTCCTACGAGCAGTACTTC. It yields the protein CASSVGGQGTSYEQYF.

This chain joins TRBV2 and TRBJ1-5, with 7 bases lining up with TRBD1. CDR1 and CDR2 (germline): SNHLY, FYNNEI. The CDR3 loop spans 14 amino acids. Unmatched junction bases numbered 11, after V lost 9 bases and J lost 6 bases. The CDR3 region is CASSVTGSPQPQHF. CDR3 in DNA: TGTGCCAGTTCCGTGACAGGGAGCCCTCAGCCCCAGCATTTT.

This chain connects TRBV6-5 to TRBJ2-7, with TRBD2 matching 7 bases. This CDR3 contains 15 residues. Germline CDR1 and CDR2: MNHEY and SVGAGI. The V and J ends lost 7 bases and 2 bases, in that order; junction bases with no gene match: 11. This chain's CDR3 is CASIVGRGSTYEQYF. CDR3 bases: TGTGCCAGCATCGTTGGGCGCGGGAGCACCTACGAGCAGTACTTC.

This sequence joins TRBV28 and TRBJ1-5, with 9 bases lining up with TRBD1. The J segment lost 5 bases and the V segment lost 6 bases, leaving 11 bases of the junction unmatched. This CDR3 comprises 16 residues. The germline V gene has CDR1 MDHEN and CDR2 SYDVKM. CDR3 amino acids: CASRSQQGAGYQPQHF. The CDR3 coding sequence is TGTGCCAGCAGGTCCCAACAGGGGGCCGGTTATCAGCCCCAGCATTTT.

The rearrangement links TRBV19 to TRBJ1-4, with TRBD1 matching 9 bases. Unmatched junction bases numbered 3, after V lost 6 bases and J lost 7 bases. Germline CDR1 and CDR2: LNHDA and SQIVND (reference sequence). The CDR3 runs 13 residues. The CDR3 DNA follows: TGTGCCAGTAGATGGACAGGGGCTGAAAAACTGTTTTTT. Its protein product is CASRWTGAEKLFF.

This chain links TRBV6-5 with TRBJ1-4; 11 bases line up with TRBD1. CDR3 length: 13 residues. Germline CDR1 MNHEY, CDR2 SVGAGI. V dropped 8 bases and J dropped 7; count of bases not matched to a gene: 3. CDR3 sequence reads: CASGQGAFEKLFF. The DNA for the CDR3 is TGTGCCAGCGGACAGGGGGCATTTGAAAAACTGTTTTTT.

The chain recombines TRBV6-5 with TRBJ2-3; 7 nucleotides align to TRBD2. Germline lookup yields CDR1 MNHEY and CDR2 SVGAGI. The CDR3 is 14 amino acids. Trimming took 7 bases from V and 3 from J; bases not matched to a gene: 7. The CDR3 DNA reads as TGTGCCAGCACGCGGTTGGGGGGGACAGATACGCAGTATTTT. Protein sequence: CASTRLGGTDTQYF.

V usage is TRBV19 and J usage is TRBJ2-2; 9 nucleotides line up with TRBD1. The CDR3 consists of 15 residues. V lost 3 bases to trimming and J lost 6 bases; unmatched junction nucleotides: 5. Per the germline V gene, CDR1 is LNHDA and CDR2 is SQIVND (reference sequence). For the CDR3, the DNA is TGTGCCAGTAGTATCGGGACAGGGTTGGCCGGGGAGCTGTTTTTT. It is translated as CASSIGTGLAGELFF.

The chain joins TRBV18 to TRBJ1-3, with D possibly matching TRBD1 (6 bases). The germline CDR1 and CDR2 sequences are KGHSH and LQKENI. Trimming shortened V by 4 bases and J by 0 bases, and 16 bases separated the two germline ends. The length of the CDR3 is 17 residues. The CDR3 spells CASSLKATGSSGNTIYF. The CDR3 coding sequence is TGTGCCAGCTCACTCAAAGCCACAGGGAGCTCTGGAAACACCATATATTTT.

This clone appeared once. The chain has TRBV6-2 or TRBV6-3 and TRBJ2-2, with TRBD2 matching 9 bases. The CDR3 extends over 20 amino acids. Trimming removed 3 bases from V and 2 bases from J; junction bases left unmatched: 16. Germline values: CDR1 MNHEY, CDR2 SVGEGT. The CDR3 sequence: CASSYPIVNSGSINTGELFF. CDR3 nucleotide sequence: TGTGCCAGCAGTTATCCTATTGTGAATAGCGGGAGTATAAACACCGGGGAGCTGTTTTTT.

V gene TRBV7-3 combines with J gene TRBJ1-1; TRBD1 agrees at 7 bases. Germline values: CDR1 SGHTA, CDR2 FQGTGA. The CDR3 is 14 residues long. V trimming: 5 bases; J trimming: 3 bases; junction bases outside the gene matches: 6. CDR3 residues: CASSPTGEDTEAFF. The CDR3 DNA sequence: TGTGCCAGCAGCCCTACAGGGGAGGACACTGAAGCTTTCTTT.

The V call is TRBV6-5, the J call TRBJ1-4; 9 bases line up with TRBD1. The V gene's germline CDR1 is MNHEY and CDR2 SVGAGI. The CDR3 is made up of 15 amino acids. Unmatched junction bases numbered 9, after V lost 6 bases and J lost 7 bases. CDR3 sequence (DNA): TGTGCCAGCAGAAAACGGACAGGGGAAATTGAAAAACTGTTTTTT. Its translation is CASRKRTGEIEKLFF.

This clone was seen once. This chain uses TRBV4-3 with TRBJ2-1, with 7 bases aligning to TRBD2. Losses at the gene ends were 0 bases for V and 4 bases for J; bases not matched to a gene: 18. There are 20 residues in the CDR3. Germline V lookup: CDR1 LGHNA, CDR2 YSLEER. This CDR3 is CASSQEGSYGAGVPYNEQFF. CDR3 sequence (DNA): TGCGCCAGCAGCCAAGAAGGGTCTTATGGGGCGGGAGTGCCATACAATGAGCAGTTCTTC.

The V gene is TRBV27, the J gene TRBJ2-7; 7 nucleotides line up with TRBD2. The CDR3 is 13 residues long. Germline loops: CDR1 MNHEY, CDR2 SMNVEV (reference sequence). Trimming cost V 3 bases and J 6 bases; bases outside gene matches: 5. In DNA form, the CDR3 reads TGTGCCAGCAGTTTGGGCGGGAGACGCGAGCAGTACTTC. Its translation is CASSLGGRREQYF.

The chain couples TRBV19 to TRBJ1-1; 7 bases align to TRBD1. Germline loops: CDR1 LNHDA, CDR2 SQIVND (reference sequence). The CDR3 runs to 13 residues. With 6 bases clipped from V and 4 bases from J, the junction kept 5 bases outside the gene matches. The CDR3 DNA follows: TGTGCCAGTAGGAGAAGGGGGCCCACTGAAGCTTTCTTT. Its translation: CASRRRGPTEAFF.